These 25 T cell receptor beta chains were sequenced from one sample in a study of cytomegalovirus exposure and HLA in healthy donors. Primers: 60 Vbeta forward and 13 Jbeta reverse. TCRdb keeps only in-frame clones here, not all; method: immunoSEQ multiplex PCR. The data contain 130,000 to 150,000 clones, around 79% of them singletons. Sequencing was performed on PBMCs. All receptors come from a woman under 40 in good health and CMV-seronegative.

This chain's CDR3 is CASSQYSNSPLHF. The CDR3 region has the DNA TGTGCCAGCAGCCAATACAGTAATTCACCCCTCCACTTT. The genes are TRBV14 and TRBJ1-6; D ambiguous. CDR1 and CDR2 from the germline V gene are SGHDN and FVKESK. The CDR3 is made up of 13 amino acids. The V and J ends lost 2 bases and 6 bases respectively, with 5 bases between them. The full variable domain, its missing parts supplied by reference TRBV14 and TRBJ1-6, is EAGVTQFPSHSVIEKGQTVTLRCDPISGHDNLYWYRRVMGKEIKFLLHFVKESKQDESGMPNNRFLAERTGGTYSTLKVQPAELEDSGVYFCASSQYSNSPLHFGNGTRLTVT.

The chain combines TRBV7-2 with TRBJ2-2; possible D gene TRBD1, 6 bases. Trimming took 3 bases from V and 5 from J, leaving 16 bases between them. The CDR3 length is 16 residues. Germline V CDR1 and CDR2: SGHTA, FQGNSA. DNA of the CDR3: TGTGCCAGCAGCTTGGGACACTCGACTGGGACCGGGGAGCTGTTTTTT. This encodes CASSLGHSTGTGELFF.

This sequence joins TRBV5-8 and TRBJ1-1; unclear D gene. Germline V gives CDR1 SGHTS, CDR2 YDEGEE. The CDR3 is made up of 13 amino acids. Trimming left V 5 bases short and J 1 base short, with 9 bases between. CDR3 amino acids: CASRLRENTEAFF. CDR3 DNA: TGTGCCAGCAGATTGCGGGAGAACACTGAAGCTTTCTTT.

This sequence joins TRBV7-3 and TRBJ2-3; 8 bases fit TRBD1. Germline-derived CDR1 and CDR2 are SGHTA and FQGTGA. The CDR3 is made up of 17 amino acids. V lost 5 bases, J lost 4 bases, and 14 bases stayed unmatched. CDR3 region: CASSKAGYRGDSDTQYF. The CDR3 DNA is TGTGCCAGCAGCAAAGCCGGCTACAGGGGGGATTCAGATACGCAGTATTTT.

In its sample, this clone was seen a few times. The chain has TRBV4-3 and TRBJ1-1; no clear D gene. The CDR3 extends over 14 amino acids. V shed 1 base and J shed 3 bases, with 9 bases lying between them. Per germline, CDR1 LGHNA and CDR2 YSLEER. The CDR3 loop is CASSQVRGYTEAFF. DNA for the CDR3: TGCGCCAGCAGCCAAGTCAGAGGATACACTGAAGCTTTCTTT.

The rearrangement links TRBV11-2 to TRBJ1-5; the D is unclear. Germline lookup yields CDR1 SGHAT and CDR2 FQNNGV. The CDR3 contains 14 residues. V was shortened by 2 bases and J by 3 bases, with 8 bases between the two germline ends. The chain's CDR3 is CASSLTQNNQPQHF. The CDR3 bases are TGTGCCAGCAGCTTAACACAGAACAATCAGCCCCAGCATTTT.

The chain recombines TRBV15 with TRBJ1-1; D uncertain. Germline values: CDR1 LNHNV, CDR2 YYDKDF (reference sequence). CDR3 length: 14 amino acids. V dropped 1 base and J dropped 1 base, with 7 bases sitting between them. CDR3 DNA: TGTGCCACCAGCAGAGGCTCCGGGAACACTGAAGCTTTCTTT. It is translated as CATSRGSGNTEAFF.

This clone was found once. CDR3 nucleotide sequence: TGCGCCAGCAGCCCAGGGGGCAGGGACACTGAAGCTTTCTTT. This encodes CASSPGGRDTEAFF. The chain is built from TRBV5-1 and TRBJ1-1, with 8 nucleotides matching TRBD1. V dropped 4 bases and J dropped 3; count of bases not matched to a gene: 5. The CDR3 consists of 14 residues. Per the germline V gene, CDR1 is SGHRS and CDR2 is YFSETQ.

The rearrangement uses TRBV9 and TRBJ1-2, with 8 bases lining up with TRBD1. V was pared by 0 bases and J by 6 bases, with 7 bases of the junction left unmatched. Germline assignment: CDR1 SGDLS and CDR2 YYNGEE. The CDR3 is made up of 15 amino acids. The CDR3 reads CASSVVQGARNGYTF. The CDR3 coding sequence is TGTGCCAGCAGCGTAGTCCAGGGGGCGCGTAATGGCTACACCTTC.

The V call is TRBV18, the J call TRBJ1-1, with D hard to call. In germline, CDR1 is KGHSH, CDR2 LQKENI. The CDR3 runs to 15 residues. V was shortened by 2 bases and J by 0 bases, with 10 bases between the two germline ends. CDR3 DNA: TGTGCCAGCTCACCAACCGTGGCAGTGAACACTGAAGCTTTCTTT. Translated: CASSPTVAVNTEAFF. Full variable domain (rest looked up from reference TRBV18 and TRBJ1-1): NAGVMQNPRHLVRRRGQEARLRCSPMKGHSHVYWYRQLPEEGLKFMVYLQKENIIDESGMPKERFSAEFPKEGPSILRIQQVVRGDSAAYFCASSPTVAVNTEAFFGQGTRLTVV.

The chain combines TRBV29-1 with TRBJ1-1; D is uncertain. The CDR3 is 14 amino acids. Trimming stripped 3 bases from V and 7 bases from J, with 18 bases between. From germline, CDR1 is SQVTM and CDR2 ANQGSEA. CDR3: CSVENSGLSGEAFF. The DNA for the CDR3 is TGCAGCGTTGAGAATTCCGGTCTCTCGGGTGAAGCTTTCTTT.

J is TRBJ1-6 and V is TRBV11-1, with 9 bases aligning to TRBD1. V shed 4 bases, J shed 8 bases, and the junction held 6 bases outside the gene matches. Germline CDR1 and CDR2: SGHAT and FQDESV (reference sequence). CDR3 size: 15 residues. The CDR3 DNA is TGTGCCAGCAGCTGGGCGGACAGGGGTCATTCACCCCTCCACTTT. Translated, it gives CASSWADRGHSPLHF.

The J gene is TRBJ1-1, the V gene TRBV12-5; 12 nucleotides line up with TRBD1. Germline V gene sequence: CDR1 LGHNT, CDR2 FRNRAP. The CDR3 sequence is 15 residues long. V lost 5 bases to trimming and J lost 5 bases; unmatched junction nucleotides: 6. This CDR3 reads CASGKGQGAETEAFF. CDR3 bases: TGTGCTAGTGGTAAGGGACAGGGGGCTGAAACTGAAGCTTTCTTT.

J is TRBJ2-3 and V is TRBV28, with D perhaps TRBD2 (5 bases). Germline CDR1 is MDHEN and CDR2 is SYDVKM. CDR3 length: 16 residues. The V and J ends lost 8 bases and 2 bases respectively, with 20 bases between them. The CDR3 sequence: CASEADRGSPTDTQYF. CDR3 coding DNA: TGTGCCAGCGAGGCTGACCGAGGGTCACCCACAGATACGCAGTATTTT.

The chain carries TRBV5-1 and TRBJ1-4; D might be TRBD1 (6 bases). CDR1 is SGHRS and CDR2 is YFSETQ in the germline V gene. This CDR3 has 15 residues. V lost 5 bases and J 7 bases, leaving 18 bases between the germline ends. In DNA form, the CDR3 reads TGCGCCAGCAGTCCCAAGGTACCGGACAGTGAAAAACTGTTTTTT. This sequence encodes CASSPKVPDSEKLFF.

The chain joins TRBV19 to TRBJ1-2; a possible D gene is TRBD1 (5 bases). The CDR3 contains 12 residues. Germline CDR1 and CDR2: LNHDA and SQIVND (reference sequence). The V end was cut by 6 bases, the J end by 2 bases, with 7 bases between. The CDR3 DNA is TGTGCCAGTAGAGGGGTGAACTATGGCTACACCTTC. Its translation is CASRGVNYGYTF.

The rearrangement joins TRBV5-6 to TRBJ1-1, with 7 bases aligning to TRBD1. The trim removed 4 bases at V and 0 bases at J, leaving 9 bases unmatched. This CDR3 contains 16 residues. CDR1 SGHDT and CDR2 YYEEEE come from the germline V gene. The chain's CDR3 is CASSTWDSQMNTEAFF. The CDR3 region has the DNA TGTGCCAGCAGCACCTGGGACAGTCAAATGAACACTGAAGCTTTCTTT. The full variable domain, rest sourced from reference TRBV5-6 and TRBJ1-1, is DAGVTQSPTHLIKTRGQQVTLRCSPKSGHDTVSWYQQALGQGPQFIFQYYEEEERQRGNFPDRFSGHQFPNYSSELNVNALLLGDSALYLCASSTWDSQMNTEAFFGQGTRLTVV.

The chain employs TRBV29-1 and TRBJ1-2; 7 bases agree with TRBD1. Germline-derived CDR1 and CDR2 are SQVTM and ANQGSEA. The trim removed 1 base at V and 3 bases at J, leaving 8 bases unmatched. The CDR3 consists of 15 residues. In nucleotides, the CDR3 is TGCAGCGTTGAAGTCCTCACAGGGGTTGACTATGGCTACACCTTC. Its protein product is CSVEVLTGVDYGYTF.

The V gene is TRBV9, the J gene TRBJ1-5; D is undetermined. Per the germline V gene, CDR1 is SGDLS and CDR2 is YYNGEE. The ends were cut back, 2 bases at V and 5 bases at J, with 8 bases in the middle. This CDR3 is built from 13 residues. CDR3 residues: CASSVVVDQPQHF. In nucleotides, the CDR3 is TGTGCCAGCAGCGTGGTAGTAGATCAGCCCCAGCATTTT.

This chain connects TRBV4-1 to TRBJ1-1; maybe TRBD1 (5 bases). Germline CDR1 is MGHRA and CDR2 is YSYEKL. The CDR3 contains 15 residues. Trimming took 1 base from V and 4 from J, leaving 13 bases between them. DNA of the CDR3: TGCGCCAGCAGCCAAGTTGGCAGGGAAGGCACTGAAGCTTTCTTT. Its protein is CASSQVGREGTEAFF.

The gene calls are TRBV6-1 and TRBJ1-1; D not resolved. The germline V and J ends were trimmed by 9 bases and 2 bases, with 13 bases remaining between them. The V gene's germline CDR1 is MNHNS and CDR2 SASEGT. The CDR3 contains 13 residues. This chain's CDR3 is CASLQKPNTEAFF. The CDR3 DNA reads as TGTGCCAGTCTACAGAAACCTAACACTGAAGCTTTCTTT.

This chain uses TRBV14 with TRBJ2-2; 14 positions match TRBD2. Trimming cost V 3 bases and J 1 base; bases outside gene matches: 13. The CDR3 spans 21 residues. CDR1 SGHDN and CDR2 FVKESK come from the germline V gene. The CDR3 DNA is TGTGCCAGCAGCCACGGACTAGCGGGGGGCCGCGGTATGTGGAACACCGGGGAGCTGTTTTTT. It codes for CASSHGLAGGRGMWNTGELFF. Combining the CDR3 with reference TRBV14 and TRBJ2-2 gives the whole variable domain EAGVTQFPSHSVIEKGQTVTLRCDPISGHDNLYWYRRVMGKEIKFLLHFVKESKQDESGMPNNRFLAERTGGTYSTLKVQPAELEDSGVYFCASSHGLAGGRGMWNTGELFFGEGSRLTVL.

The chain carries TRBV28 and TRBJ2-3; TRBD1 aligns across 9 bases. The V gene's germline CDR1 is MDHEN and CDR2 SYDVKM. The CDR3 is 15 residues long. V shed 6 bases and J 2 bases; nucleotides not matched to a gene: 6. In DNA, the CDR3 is TGTGCCAGCAGATTAGGGACAGGGCTCACAGATACGCAGTATTTT. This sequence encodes CASRLGTGLTDTQYF.

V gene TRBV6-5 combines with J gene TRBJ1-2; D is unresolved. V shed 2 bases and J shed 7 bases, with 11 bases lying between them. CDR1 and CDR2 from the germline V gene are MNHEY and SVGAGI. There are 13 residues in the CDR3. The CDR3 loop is CASSYRRVGGYTF. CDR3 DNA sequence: TGTGCCAGCAGTTACAGACGGGTTGGTGGCTACACCTTC.

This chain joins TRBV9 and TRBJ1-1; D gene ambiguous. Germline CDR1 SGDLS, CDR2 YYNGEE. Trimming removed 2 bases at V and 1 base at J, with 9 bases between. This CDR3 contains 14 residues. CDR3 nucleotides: TGTGCCAGCAGCGTTATGCAGGAGAACACTGAAGCTTTCTTT. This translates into CASSVMQENTEAFF.